The clone carrying this T cell receptor beta chain was recorded a few times. The entry originates in a study of blood T cells in healthy people across ages. Germline trimming cut 3 bases from V and 4 bases from J; bases unmatched to any gene: 3. CDR1 and CDR2 (germline): LGHNA, YSLEER. CDR3 size: 14 residues. Alongside a J-beta primer mix, a sample-barcoded 5' primer served in a second PCR lasting roughly 7 to 11 cycles. One entry per CDR3 protein, called by TCRdb with MiXCR from the 5' RACE reads. Of 1.5 million to 2 million distinct CDR3 sequences detected, roughly 52% appear once; the ten largest clones hold approximately 2%. Each sample used at least 6.5 million PBMCs.

The TCR originated in a woman in her 40s in good health. The sample taken for sequencing was blood. The rearrangement joins TRBV4-3 to TRBJ2-5, with 9 bases aligning to TRBD1. The CDR3 DNA follows: TGCGCCAGCAGCCACTACAGGGGGCCAGAGACCCAGTACTTC. Its translation: CASSHYRGPETQYF.